These 32 T cell receptor beta chains share one sample of origin, sequenced in a study of early T cells in non-severe SARS-CoV-2 infection. TCRdb called the 5' RACE reads again in MiXCR, with one record for every CDR3 protein. The sample records about 77,000 distinct CDR3 sequences, about 5% being singletons. The material was whole blood, obtained at baseline. These receptors came from an adult who was a healthcare worker with PCR-confirmed SARS-CoV-2 infection or an uninfected control (not recorded which).

The rearrangement links TRBV12-3 or TRBV12-4 to TRBJ2-2; D remains unclear. The CDR3 extends over 14 amino acids. Trimming left V 1 base short and J 2 bases short, with 5 bases between. The CDR3 is CASSLGVNTGELFF. The DNA of the CDR3 is TGTGCCAGCAGTTTAGGGGTAAACACCGGGGAGCTGTTTTTT.

This clonotype was seen more than once but under ten times. J is TRBJ2-1 and V is TRBV5-1; D is possibly TRBD2 (6 bases). Trimming shortened V by 4 bases and J by 7 bases, and 18 bases separated the two germline ends. The germline gives CDR1 SGHRS, CDR2 YFSETQ. This CDR3 is built from 15 residues. The CDR3 coding sequence is TGCGCCAGCAGCCCACCCGGGAGTAATGGTAATGAGCAGTTCTTC. It translates to CASSPPGSNGNEQFF.

The chain recombines TRBV3-1 with TRBJ2-7; D is ambiguous. Per germline, CDR1 LGHDT and CDR2 YNNKEL (reference sequence). V was clipped by 5 bases and J by 2 bases, with 13 bases between them. This CDR3 is built from 14 residues. The DNA of the CDR3 is TGTGCCAGCAGCACCCGGGTCTTTCCCTACGAGCAGTACTTC. It translates to CASSTRVFPYEQYF.

The genes are TRBV6-6 and TRBJ2-2; D not resolved. The V end was cut by 2 bases, the J end by 6 bases, with 4 bases between. The CDR3 totals 12 residues. From germline, CDR1 is MNHNY and CDR2 SVGAGI (reference sequence). The DNA for the CDR3 is TGTGCCAGCAGTTACGAGGCCGGGGAGCTGTTTTTT. It is translated as CASSYEAGELFF.

The rearrangement uses TRBV27 and TRBJ2-7, with 9 positions matching TRBD2. CDR1 MNHEY and CDR2 SMNVEV come from the germline V gene (reference sequence). CDR3 length: 14 residues. V gave up 2 bases and J gave up 3 bases; unmatched junction bases: 2. DNA for the CDR3: TGTGCCAGCAGTTTAGCGGGAGGGCTCTACGAGCAGTACTTC. This translates into CASSLAGGLYEQYF.

This clonotype was seen many times. The chain links TRBV29-1 to TRBJ2-5; tentatively, D is TRBD2 (6 bases). From germline, CDR1 is SQVTM and CDR2 ANQGSEA. The CDR3 is 13 residues long. V lost 4 bases, J lost 1 base, and 10 bases lay in between. The CDR3 loop is CSVGWGGQETQYF. DNA for the CDR3: TGCAGCGTTGGTTGGGGAGGCCAAGAGACCCAGTACTTC.

This clonotype has a count of ten or more. The chain links TRBV7-9 to TRBJ2-7; D might be TRBD1 (5 bases). Trimming shortened V by 5 bases and J by 4 bases, and 9 bases separated the two germline ends. This CDR3 comprises 12 residues. Germline V gene data show CDR1 as SEHNR and CDR2 as FQNEAQ (reference sequence). The chain's CDR3 is CASSPTGYEQYF. For the CDR3, the DNA is TGTGCCAGCAGCCCAACAGGTTACGAGCAGTACTTC.

In this sample, this clonotype turned up many times. The chain has TRBV19 and TRBJ2-7; a possible D gene is TRBD1 (9 bases). The CDR3 covers 18 residues. CDR1 and CDR2 (germline): LNHDA, SQIVND (reference sequence). The germline V and J ends were trimmed by 5 bases and 3 bases, with 26 bases remaining between them. CDR3 loop: CASSSGQGTAGVLYEQYF. The CDR3 nucleotides are TGTGCCAGTAGTTCCGGACAGGGGACAGCGGGAGTACTCTACGAGCAGTACTTC.

V and J are TRBV20-1 and TRBJ1-1; D remains ambiguous. V lost 3 bases and J lost 0, with 14 bases in between. The CDR3 is 15 amino acids. The germline CDR1 and CDR2 sequences are DFQATT and SNEGSKA (reference sequence). CDR3 sequence: CSASISLGLNTEAFF. For the CDR3, the DNA is TGCAGTGCTAGTATATCATTAGGGCTGAACACTGAAGCTTTCTTT.

The sample holds many counts of this clonotype. The rearrangement joins TRBV12-3 or TRBV12-4 to TRBJ2-3; D uncertain. There are 15 residues in the CDR3. The V gene lost 5 bases and the J gene lost 0 bases, with 12 bases spanning the gap. Written as DNA, the CDR3 is TGTGCCAGCAGTCACAGAAGTCCTAGCACAGATACGCAGTATTTT. This encodes CASSHRSPSTDTQYF.

This clonotype occurred many times. The CDR3 is CARSRDGTDTQYF. CDR3 DNA sequence: TGTGCCAGGAGCCGGGATGGGACAGATACGCAGTATTTT. The chain carries TRBV6-1 and TRBJ2-3; maybe TRBD2 (5 bases). The CDR3 length is 13 residues. V dropped 9 bases and J dropped 3 bases, with 13 bases sitting between them. Germline loops: CDR1 MNHNS, CDR2 SASEGT.

This clonotype was seen at least ten times. The V gene is TRBV4-1, the J gene TRBJ2-1, with 11 bases identical to TRBD2. J gave up 3 bases and V 2 bases, and 0 bases lay outside the gene matches. The germline gives CDR1 MGHRA, CDR2 YSYEKL. This CDR3 has 15 amino acids. The chain's CDR3 is CASSQLAGGYNEQFF. In DNA, the CDR3 is TGCGCCAGCAGCCAACTAGCGGGAGGCTACAATGAGCAGTTCTTC.

This clonotype was detected many times. The chain is built from TRBV7-2 and TRBJ2-1; a possible D gene is TRBD2 (5 bases). The CDR3 has 14 residues. Trimming took off 5 bases at V and 4 bases at J, with 12 bases between the two ends. Germline V CDR1 and CDR2: SGHTA, FQGNSA. CDR3 in DNA: TGTGCCAGCAGCCCAAGCGGAGCTTACAATGAGCAGTTCTTC. This codes for CASSPSGAYNEQFF.

This clonotype was counted at least ten times. V and J are TRBV7-9 and TRBJ1-3; D remains unclear. This CDR3 is 14 amino acids long. V lost 0 bases and J lost 4, with 7 bases in between. CDR1 is SEHNR, CDR2 FQNEAQ, per germline (reference sequence). The CDR3 spells CASSLALAGNTIYF. In DNA form, the CDR3 reads TGTGCCAGCAGCTTAGCCTTGGCAGGAAACACCATATATTTT.

V usage is TRBV5-6 and J usage is TRBJ2-1, with a tentative D call TRBD2 (5 bases). The CDR3 extends over 14 amino acids. Germline assignment: CDR1 SGHDT and CDR2 YYEEEE. The V end was cut by 5 bases, the J end by 1 base, with 10 bases between. The CDR3 DNA sequence: TGTGCCAGCAGGTTAGCGAGATCCTACAATGAGCAGTTCTTC. This sequence encodes CASRLARSYNEQFF.

This clonotype was counted at least ten times. This chain connects TRBV6-2 or TRBV6-3 to TRBJ2-1, with 9 positions matching TRBD2. Germline V CDR1 and CDR2: MNHEY, SVGEGT. V dropped 6 bases and J dropped 7; count of bases not matched to a gene: 7. This CDR3 has 14 residues. The CDR3 region is CASRSSGSRNEQFF. The CDR3 region has the DNA TGTGCCAGCAGGAGTAGCGGGAGTCGGAATGAGCAGTTCTTC.

At least ten counts were recorded for this clonotype. This sequence joins TRBV7-3 and TRBJ1-1, with unresolved D. Germline-derived CDR1 and CDR2 are SGHTA and FQGTGA. V lost 4 bases, J lost 1 base, and 13 bases lay in between. The CDR3 totals 15 residues. The DNA of the CDR3 is TGTGCCAGCAGCTACGCGGCAGGCACGAACACTGAAGCTTTCTTT. Its translation: CASSYAAGTNTEAFF.

The V and J genes are TRBV7-6 and TRBJ2-1; TRBD2 aligns across 7 bases. CDR3 length: 13 residues. Germline CDR1 SGHVS, CDR2 FNYEAQ. Germline trimming cut 4 bases from V and 12 bases from J; bases unmatched to any gene: 9. CDR3 protein: CASSSAGSRAQFF. The CDR3 DNA reads as TGTGCCAGCAGCTCAGCGGGATCTAGGGCGCAGTTCTTC.

This clonotype was detected a few times. The chain couples TRBV2 to TRBJ2-1; D tentatively reads TRBD1 or TRBD2 (5 bases each). The CDR3 is 14 amino acids. Germline V lookup: CDR1 SNHLY, CDR2 FYNNEI. Trimming removed 5 bases at V and 2 bases at J, with 10 bases between. CDR3 in amino acids: CASSPTGPYNEQFF. The CDR3 DNA sequence: TGTGCCAGCAGTCCGACGGGACCCTACAATGAGCAGTTCTTC.

This clonotype was seen repeatedly, ten times or more. This chain connects TRBV7-9 to TRBJ2-5, with D unclear. Deletions cut 5 bases from V and 2 bases from J, with 9 bases between. The CDR3 loop spans 13 amino acids. The germline CDR1 and CDR2 sequences are SEHNR and FQNEAQ (reference sequence). This CDR3 is CASSQHGQETQYF. CDR3 in DNA: TGTGCCAGCAGCCAGCACGGGCAAGAGACCCAGTACTTC.

The sample holds many counts of this clonotype. V usage is TRBV5-6 and J usage is TRBJ2-5, with D unresolved. The germline gives CDR1 SGHDT, CDR2 YYEEEE. The CDR3 contains 12 residues. V was pared by 3 bases and J by 4 bases, with 7 bases between. As DNA, the CDR3 is TGTGCCAGCAGCTCTACGGTAGAGACCCAGTACTTC. Translating it yields CASSSTVETQYF.

The rearrangement joins TRBV9 to TRBJ2-5, with D possibly TRBD1 on 6 matching bases. Germline CDR1 is SGDLS and CDR2 is YYNGEE. CDR3 length: 14 residues. Trimming pared 4 bases from V and 1 base from J, leaving 11 bases between. CDR3 nucleotide sequence: TGTGCCAGCAGCCAGGGACACTTCCAAGAGACCCAGTACTTC. It codes for CASSQGHFQETQYF. Combining the CDR3 with reference TRBV9 and TRBJ2-5 gives the whole variable domain DSGVTQTPKHLITATGQRVTLRCSPRSGDLSVYWYQQSLDQGLQFLIQYYNGEERAKGNILERFSAQQFPDLHSELNLSSLELGDSALYFCASSQGHFQETQYFGPGTRLLVL.

The V gene is TRBV6-5, the J gene TRBJ2-5, with D unresolved. The CDR3 length is 11 residues. Germline assignment: CDR1 MNHEY and CDR2 SVGAGI. CDR3 sequence: CAVRFSETQYF. The CDR3 DNA reads as TGTGCGGTACGGTTTTCGGAGACCCAGTACTTC.

This clonotype was counted only a few times. This chain uses TRBV19 with TRBJ2-2; D perhaps matches TRBD1 (5 bases). Germline lookup yields CDR1 LNHDA and CDR2 SQIVND (reference sequence). The CDR3 runs to 15 residues. The V gene lost 5 bases and the J gene lost 6 bases, with 16 bases spanning the gap. The DNA for the CDR3 is TGTGCCAGTAGTCTAACGCAGGGCCGGCCCGGGGAGCTGTTTTTT. It yields the protein CASSLTQGRPGELFF. Filled out from reference TRBV19 and TRBJ2-2, the complete variable domain reads DGGITQSPKYLFRKEGQNVTLSCEQNLNHDAMYWYRQDPGQGLRLIYYSQIVNDFQKGDIAEGYSVSREKKESFPLTVTSAQKNPTAFYLCASSLTQGRPGELFFGEGSRLTVL.

This clonotype was observed a few times. This chain joins TRBV5-1 and TRBJ2-3; 11 bases fit TRBD2. The germline V gene encodes CDR1 SGHRS and CDR2 YFSETQ. V shed 8 bases, J shed 1 base, and the junction held 12 bases outside the gene matches. The CDR3 contains 17 residues. CDR3 in DNA: TGCGCCAGTCGGCCGGGCCTAGCGGGAGGAGGCACAGATACGCAGTATTTT. This codes for CASRPGLAGGGTDTQYF.

This clonotype occurred many times. The gene calls are TRBV4-2 and TRBJ1-3; TRBD1 matches at 9 bases. With V trimmed by 4 bases and J by 4 bases, 14 bases remained unmatched. The CDR3 covers 18 residues. Germline V CDR1 and CDR2: LGHNA, YNFKEQ. CDR3: CASSLLNRDRVSGNTIYF. The DNA for the CDR3 is TGTGCCAGCAGCCTACTCAACCGGGACAGGGTATCCGGAAACACCATATATTTT.

This clonotype was seen many times. The CDR3 region has the DNA TGTGCCAGCAGTCCAAATTATTCGGGCCAAGAGACCCAGTACTTC. Its protein is CASSPNYSGQETQYF. The J gene is TRBJ2-5, the V gene TRBV27; D uncertain. The CDR3 is 15 residues long. Germline-derived CDR1 and CDR2 are MNHEY and SMNVEV (reference sequence). Between the trimmed V and J ends, which lost 5 bases and 1 base, there was a span of 14 bases.

This clonotype was seen many times. The rearrangement joins TRBV30 to TRBJ1-5; D is uncertain. Germline assignment: CDR1 GTSNPN and CDR2 SVGIG (reference sequence). The CDR3 contains 14 residues. Trimming removed 6 bases from V and 0 bases from J, with 12 bases in between. This CDR3 reads CACSTDRSNQPQHF. DNA of the CDR3: TGTGCCTGTTCCACAGATCGTAGCAATCAGCCCCAGCATTTT.

This clonotype came up a few times. The rearrangement joins TRBV11-2 to TRBJ2-7; tentative D call: TRBD1 (5 bases). V dropped 8 bases and J dropped 2 bases, with 13 bases sitting between them. The germline gives CDR1 SGHAT, CDR2 FQNNGV. The CDR3 is made up of 13 amino acids. Here the CDR3 reads CASGQISAYEQYF. Written as DNA, the CDR3 is TGTGCCAGCGGACAAATTTCAGCCTACGAGCAGTACTTC.

This clonotype was counted at least ten times. The V and J genes are TRBV7-9 and TRBJ1-1; D not resolved. From germline, CDR1 is SEHNR and CDR2 FQNEAQ (reference sequence). Trimming shortened V by 7 bases and J by 1 base, and 13 bases separated the two germline ends. The CDR3 consists of 14 residues. This CDR3 is CASTRPGSNTEAFF. The CDR3 DNA follows: TGTGCCAGCACACGTCCGGGATCGAACACTGAAGCTTTCTTT.

At least ten counts were recorded for this clonotype. This chain connects TRBV21-1 to TRBJ2-3. TRBV21-1 is noted as a pseudogene. There are 17 residues in the CDR3. The CDR3 DNA reads as TGTGCCAGCAGCAGAAGAGTTGGACGGCTCGGGGCAGATACGCAGTATTTT. Translation: CASSRRVGRLGADTQYF.

Many counts were recorded for this clonotype. The chain joins TRBV28 to TRBJ2-7; D is perhaps TRBD1 (5 bases). V gave up 6 bases and J gave up 2 bases, with 17 bases separating them. This CDR3 has 15 residues. Germline CDR1 reads MDHEN; CDR2 reads SYDVKM. The CDR3 sequence is CASSEIQGGPYEQYF. The CDR3, as DNA: TGTGCCAGCAGCGAAATTCAGGGTGGCCCCTACGAGCAGTACTTC.